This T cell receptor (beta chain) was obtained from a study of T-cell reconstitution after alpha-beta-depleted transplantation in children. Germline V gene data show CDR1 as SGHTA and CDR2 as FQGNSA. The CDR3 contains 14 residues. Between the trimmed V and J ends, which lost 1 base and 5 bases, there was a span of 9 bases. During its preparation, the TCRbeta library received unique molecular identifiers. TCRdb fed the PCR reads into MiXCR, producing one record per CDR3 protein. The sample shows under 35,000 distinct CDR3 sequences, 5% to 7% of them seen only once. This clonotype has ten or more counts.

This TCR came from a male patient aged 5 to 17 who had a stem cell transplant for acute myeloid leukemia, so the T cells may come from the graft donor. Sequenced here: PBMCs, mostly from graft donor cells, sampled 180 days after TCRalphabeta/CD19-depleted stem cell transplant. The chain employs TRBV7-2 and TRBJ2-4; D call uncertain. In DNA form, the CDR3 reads TGTGCCAGCAGCTTAGTTGACGGAGAAAACATTCAGTACTTC. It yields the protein CASSLVDGENIQYF. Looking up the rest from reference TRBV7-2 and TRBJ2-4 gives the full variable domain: GAGVSQSPSNKVTEKGKDVELRCDPISGHTALYWYRQSLGQGLEFLIYFQGNSAPDKSGLPSDRFSAERTGGSVSTLTIQRTQQEDSAVYLCASSLVDGENIQYFGAGTRLSVL.